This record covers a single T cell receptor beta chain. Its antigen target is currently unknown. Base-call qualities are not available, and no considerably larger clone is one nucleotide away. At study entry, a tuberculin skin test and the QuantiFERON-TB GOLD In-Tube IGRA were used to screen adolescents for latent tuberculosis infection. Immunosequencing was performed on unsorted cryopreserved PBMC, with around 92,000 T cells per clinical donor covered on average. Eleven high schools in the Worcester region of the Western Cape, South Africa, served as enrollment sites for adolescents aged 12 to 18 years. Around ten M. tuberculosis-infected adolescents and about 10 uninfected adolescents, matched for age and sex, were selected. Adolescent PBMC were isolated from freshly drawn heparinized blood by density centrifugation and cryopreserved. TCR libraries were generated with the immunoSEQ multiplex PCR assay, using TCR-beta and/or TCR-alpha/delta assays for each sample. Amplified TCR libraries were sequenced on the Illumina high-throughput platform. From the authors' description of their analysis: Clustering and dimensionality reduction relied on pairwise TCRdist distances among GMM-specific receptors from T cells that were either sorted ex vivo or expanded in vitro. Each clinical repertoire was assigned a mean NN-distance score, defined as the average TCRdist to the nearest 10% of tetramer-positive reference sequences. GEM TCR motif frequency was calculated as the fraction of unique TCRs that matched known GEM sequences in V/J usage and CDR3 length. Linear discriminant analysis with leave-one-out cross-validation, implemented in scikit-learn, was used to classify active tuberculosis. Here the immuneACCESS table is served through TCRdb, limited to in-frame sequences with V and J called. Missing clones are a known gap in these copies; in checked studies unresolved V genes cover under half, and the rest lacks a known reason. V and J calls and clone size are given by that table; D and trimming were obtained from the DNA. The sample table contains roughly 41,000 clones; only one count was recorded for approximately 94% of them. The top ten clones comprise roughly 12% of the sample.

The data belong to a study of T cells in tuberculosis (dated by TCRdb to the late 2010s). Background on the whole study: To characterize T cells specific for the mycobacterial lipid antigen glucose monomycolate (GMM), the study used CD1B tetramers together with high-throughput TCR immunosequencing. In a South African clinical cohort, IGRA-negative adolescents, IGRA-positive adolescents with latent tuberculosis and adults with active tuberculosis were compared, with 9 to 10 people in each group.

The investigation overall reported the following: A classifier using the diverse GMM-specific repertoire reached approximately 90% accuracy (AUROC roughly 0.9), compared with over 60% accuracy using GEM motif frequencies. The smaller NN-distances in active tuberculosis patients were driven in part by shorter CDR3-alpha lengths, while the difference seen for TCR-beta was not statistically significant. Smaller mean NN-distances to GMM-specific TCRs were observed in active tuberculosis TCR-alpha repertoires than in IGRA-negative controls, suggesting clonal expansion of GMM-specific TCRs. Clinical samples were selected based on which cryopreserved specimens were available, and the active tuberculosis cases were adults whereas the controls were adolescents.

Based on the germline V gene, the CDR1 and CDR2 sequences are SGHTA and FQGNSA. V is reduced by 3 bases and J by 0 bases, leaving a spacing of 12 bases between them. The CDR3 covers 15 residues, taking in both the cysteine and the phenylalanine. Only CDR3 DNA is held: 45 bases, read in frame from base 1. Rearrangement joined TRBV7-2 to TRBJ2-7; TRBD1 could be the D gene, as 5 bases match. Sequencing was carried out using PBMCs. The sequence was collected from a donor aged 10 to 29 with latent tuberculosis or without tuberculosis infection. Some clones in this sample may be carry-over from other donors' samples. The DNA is TGTGCCAGCAGCTTGGGGCCAGCAAGCTCCTACGAGCAGTACTTC. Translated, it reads CASSLGPASSYEQYF.